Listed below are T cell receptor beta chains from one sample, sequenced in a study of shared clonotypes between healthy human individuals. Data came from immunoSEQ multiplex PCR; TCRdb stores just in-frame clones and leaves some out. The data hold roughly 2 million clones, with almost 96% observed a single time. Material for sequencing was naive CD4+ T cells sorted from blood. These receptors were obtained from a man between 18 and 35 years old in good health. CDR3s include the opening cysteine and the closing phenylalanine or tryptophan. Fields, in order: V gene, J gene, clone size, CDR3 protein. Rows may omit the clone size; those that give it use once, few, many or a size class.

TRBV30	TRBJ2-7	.	CAWSAILAGPGEQYF
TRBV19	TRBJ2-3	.	CASSIGREVAGTDTQYF
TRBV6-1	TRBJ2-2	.	CATETGRWTGELFF
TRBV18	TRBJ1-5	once	CASSPRQESNQPQHF
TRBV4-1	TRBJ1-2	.	CASSHRDRSYGYTF
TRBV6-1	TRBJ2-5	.	CASSGGRGVLETQYF
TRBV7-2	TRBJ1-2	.	CASSLGLTGIGYTF
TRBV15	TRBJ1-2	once	CATSRDGGWYGYTF
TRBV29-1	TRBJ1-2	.	CSVNYGHGRSMIYGYTF
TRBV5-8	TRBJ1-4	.	CASSSSGTGREKLFF
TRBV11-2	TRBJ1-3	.	CASSLGSRGKLAGNTIYF
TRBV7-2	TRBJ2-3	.	CASSPQADPTDTQYF
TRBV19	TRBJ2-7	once	CASSTALGGSYEQYF
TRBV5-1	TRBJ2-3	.	CASSLASASLPDTQYF
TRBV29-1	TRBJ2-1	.	CSVWDRANNEQFF
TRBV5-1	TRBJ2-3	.	CASSLTDSTDTQYF
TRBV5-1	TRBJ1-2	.	CASSLVGQGALGGYTF
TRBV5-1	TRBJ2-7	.	CASSLGQGTWTSGLSYEQYF
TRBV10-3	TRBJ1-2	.	CAITPRTDNYGYTF
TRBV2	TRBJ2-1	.	CASSATGPLNEQFF
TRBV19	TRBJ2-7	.	CASSIVGERSYEQYF
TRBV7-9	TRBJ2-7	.	CASSAHRGPYEQYF
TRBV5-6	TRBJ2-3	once	CASSLLGVVTDTQYF
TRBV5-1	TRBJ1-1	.	CASSLMQNTEAFF
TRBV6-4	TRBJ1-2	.	CASSDQGAGGYTF
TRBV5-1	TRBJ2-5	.	CASSLERQGQYF
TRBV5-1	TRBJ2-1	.	CASSQWTSAGEQFF
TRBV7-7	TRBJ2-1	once	CASSDDRGQQFF
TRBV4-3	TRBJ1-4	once	CASSHDRAGTNEKLFF
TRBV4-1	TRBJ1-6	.	CASSRIRDPDSPLHF
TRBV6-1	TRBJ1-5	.	CASSEGGSFNQPQHF
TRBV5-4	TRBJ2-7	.	CASSLVAGGSYEQYF
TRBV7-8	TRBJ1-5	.	CASSLVLGFGNQPQHF
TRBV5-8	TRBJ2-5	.	CASSRGPLETQYF
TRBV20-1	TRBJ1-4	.	CSARDSEKLFF
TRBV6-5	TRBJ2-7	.	CASRAGRYSYEQYF
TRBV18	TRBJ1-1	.	CASSPGTTTEAFF
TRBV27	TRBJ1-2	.	CASSLSGGRGYTF
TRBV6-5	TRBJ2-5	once	CASSFLAGGLQTQYF